A selection of T cell receptor beta chains follows, all from one sample in a study of T cell responses to AZD1222 COVID-19 vaccine. Produced via immunoSEQ multiplex PCR; TCRdb's table is partial and in-frame only. The table includes 150,000 to 200,000 clones, roughly 90% detected once. The specimen was peripheral blood, collected 28 days after the second AZD1222 dose. All receptors come from an adult who received the AZD1222 COVID-19 vaccine. Both conserved end residues are part of each CDR3. A D gene is named only where the DNA matches it firmly. Some rows have no size entry. The others give once, few or many, or a class for an expanded clone.

TRBV27,16,-,-,TRBJ2-3,TGTGCCAGCAGACTCGGGGCCCCCTATAGCACAGATACGCAGTATTTT,CASRLGAPYSTDTQYF
TRBV6-5,15,-,-,TRBJ2-1,TGTGCCAGCAGAGGGGCCGGGACACGCTTCAATGAGCAGTTCTTC,CASRGAGTRFNEQFF
TRBV18,15,TRBD2,-,TRBJ2-7,TGTGCCAGCTCACCAGGACTAGCGGCCTCCTACGAGCAGTACTTC,CASSPGLAASYEQYF
TRBV5-1,15,-,-,TRBJ1-1,TGCGCCAGCAGCTTGGTCGTGGGAGGGGACACTGAAGCTTTCTTT,CASSLVVGGDTEAFF
TRBV27,13,TRBD1,-,TRBJ2-7,TGTGCCAGCAGTTTACACAGGGGCTACGAGCAGTACTTC,CASSLHRGYEQYF
TRBV18,14,-,-,TRBJ2-7,TGTGCCAGCTCACCACCTTGGCCGACTAACGGGCAGTACTTC,CASSPPWPTNGQYF
TRBV20-1,15,-,-,TRBJ2-1,TGCAGTGCTAGTCATGGGGGGACAAAAAACAATGAGCAGTTCTTC,CSASHGGTKNNEQFF
TRBV2,13,-,few,TRBJ1-2,TGTGCCAGCAGAGAGGGACTGCTATATGGCTACACCTTC,CASREGLLYGYTF
TRBV7-9,13,-,-,TRBJ1-6,TGTGCCAGCAGCTTACCCCAAAATTCACCCCTCCACTTT,CASSLPQNSPLHF
TRBV30,15,-,-,TRBJ2-3,TGTGCCTGGAGCGCCGGGACAACGGGTACAGATACGCAGTATTTT,CAWSAGTTGTDTQYF